Sequencing of this TCR beta chain was carried out in a study of beta chain features in type 1 diabetes (dated by TCRdb to between 2018 and 2020). Regarding the research as a whole: Mean age, gender distribution, total cell number and subset yield did not differ between patients and healthy donors. Whereas all 30 or so donors provided naive and central memory subsets, regulatory and stem cell-like memory subsets were isolated from just 8 patients and roughly eight healthy donors. Across all samples, around 99 million sorted cells were examined, and cell number per subset correlated strongly with RNA yield. In the study, TCRB repertoires of sorted circulating CD4+ T cell subsets from recently diagnosed type 1 diabetes patients were compared with those of matched healthy donors.

Results the study describes overall, beyond this receptor: A moderate but significant shortening of TCRB CDR3 length was observed in type 1 diabetes patients in all four CD4+ subsets. Only small numbers of individuals were included in the HLA sub-analyses, which left unresolved whether HLA type had any influence on TCRB rearrangement. At VDJ recombination sites, type 1 diabetes patients had fewer insertions and more deleted nucleotides, which implies abnormalities in thymic rearrangement. Naive, central memory and regulatory TCRB repertoires appeared to be more alike among patients than among healthy donors. Because cDNA rather than genomic DNA was sequenced, highly expressing activated cells could have been over-represented, although no difference in activation and CD3 levels was found between groups. PCR may preferentially amplify shorter templates, but because patient and control samples were amplified and corrected together, any resulting skew would affect both groups equally.

The entire isolated RNA was reverse transcribed using the High Capacity cDNA Reverse Transcription Kit, and thus expressed TCRB transcripts were sequenced. Naive, central memory and regulatory T cell samples underwent deep immunoSEQ sequencing, averaging roughly 3.4 million total reads per sample. Sorted cells were lysed in RLT buffer and RNA was extracted with DNase-treated RNeasy Micro or Mini kits, depending on cell number. To prevent cross-contamination, each cell subset was processed individually, whereas patient and healthy donor samples were processed jointly. The immunoSEQ multiplex PCR was used to amplify TCRB sequences from cDNA, generating 87-bp fragments that spanned the CDR3 region. Sequencing of the amplicons was performed on the Illumina HiSeq platform. For the original study's pipeline: Synthetic template baselines were used to correct PCR bias computationally, reads within Hamming distance 2 were collapsed together, and singletons that could not be merged were discarded. Reads were aligned against IMGT so that V, D and J genes, CDR3 length and insertions or deletions at six rearrangement sites could be assigned. Clonotype counts were normalized to sorted cell number within each subset before computing true diversity and Gini coefficients with the tcR R package. Repertoire sharing was quantified using the overlap coefficient calculated on TCRB nucleotide sequences. Held by TCRdb, this immuneACCESS table contains in-frame sequences only and omits some clones. Under half of the omission traces to an unresolved V gene where checked; the cause of the rest is unknown. Clonal size and the V and J genes are those of that table, whereas D and trimming came from the DNA. The sample includes around 320,000 clones, with around 13% observed a single time. The top ten constitute 6.7% of the sample.

Worth noting for this clone: Its antigen remains unidentified. No much larger clone is present one base from it, and per-base qualities are unavailable.

From each donor, a single peripheral blood sample of approximately 110 mL on average was drawn into heparinised tubes. Naive, central memory, regulatory and stem cell-like memory CD4+ T cells were sorted on a BD FACSAria II using a panel including CD45RO, CCR7, CD25, CD127, CD95 and CD27. Purity was above 95% for every sorted population. Right away, PBMCs were isolated by Lymphoprep density gradient centrifugation and were stained directly, with no culture step. So that batch effects would be minimized, each experiment stained and sorted samples in pairs, pairing one healthy donor with one patient. CDR1 and CDR2 are read off the germline V gene as MNHEY and SVGAGI. Counted from cysteine to phenylalanine, this CDR3 has 14 amino acids. Solely the CDR3 DNA is kept, with 42 bases framed from the first base. The germline V and J ends show losses of 6 bases and 8 bases respectively, and no gene match explains 7 bases of the junction.

The TCR was taken from a man aged 25-45 years in good health. The specimen was central memory CD4+ T cells from blood. The receptor chain draws on TRBV6-5 and TRBJ1-4; TRBD1 aligns with 9 central bases. The nucleotide sequence reads as follows: TGTGCCAGCAGCTCCGGGACAGGGAGAGAAAAACTGTTTTTT. Translation gives CASSSGTGREKLFF.